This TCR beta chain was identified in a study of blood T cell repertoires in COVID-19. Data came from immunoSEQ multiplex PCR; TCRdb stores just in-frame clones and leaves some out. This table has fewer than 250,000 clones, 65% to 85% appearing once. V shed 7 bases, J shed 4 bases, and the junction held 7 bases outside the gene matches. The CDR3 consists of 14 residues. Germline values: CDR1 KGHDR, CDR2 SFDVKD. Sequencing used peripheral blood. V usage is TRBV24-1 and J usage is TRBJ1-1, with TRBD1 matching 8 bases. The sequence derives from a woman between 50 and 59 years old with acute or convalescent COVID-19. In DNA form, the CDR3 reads TGTGCCACCAGGACAGGGGAAGGCAGCACTGAAGCTTTCTTT. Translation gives CATRTGEGSTEAFF.